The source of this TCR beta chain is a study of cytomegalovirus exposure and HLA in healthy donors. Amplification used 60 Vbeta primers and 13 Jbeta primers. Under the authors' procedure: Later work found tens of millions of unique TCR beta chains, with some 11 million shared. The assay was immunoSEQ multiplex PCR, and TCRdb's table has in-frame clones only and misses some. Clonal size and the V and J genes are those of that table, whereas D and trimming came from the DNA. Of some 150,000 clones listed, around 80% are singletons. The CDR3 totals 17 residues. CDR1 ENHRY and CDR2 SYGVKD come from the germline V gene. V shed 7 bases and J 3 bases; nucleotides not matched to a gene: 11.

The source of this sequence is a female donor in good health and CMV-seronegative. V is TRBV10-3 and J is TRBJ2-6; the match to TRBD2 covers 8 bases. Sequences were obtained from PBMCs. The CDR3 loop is CAIKDSGGPSGANVLTF. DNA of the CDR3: TGTGCCATCAAAGATTCGGGAGGGCCTAGTGGGGCCAACGTCCTGACTTTC.